These 16 T cell receptor beta chains were sequenced from one sample in a study of patients and donors after allogeneic stem cell transplantation. TCRdb re-called the RT-PCR reads through MiXCR, storing one row per CDR3 protein. The sample records about 210,000 distinct CDR3 sequences, roughly two fifths being singletons. The sequenced sample was blood, either unsorted or a sorted T cell fraction (not recorded which). These receptors all stem from a human donor who was either an allogeneic HSCT recipient or a stem cell or donor lymphocyte infusion donor (not recorded which). It is not recorded whose cells these are; they may come from a transplant donor.

This CDR3 is CASSPVGEKLFF. The CDR3 region has the DNA TGTGCCAGCTCACCAGTCGGTGAAAAACTGTTTTTT. The J gene is TRBJ1-4, the V gene TRBV18; D is ambiguous. Germline-derived CDR1 and CDR2 are KGHSH and LQKENI. V lost 2 bases, J lost 7 bases, and 5 bases lay in between. This CDR3 region has 12 residues.

This clonotype was seen a few times. CDR3 in amino acids: CSVSLHSNQPQHF. The CDR3 DNA sequence: TGCAGCGTTAGCTTGCATAGCAATCAGCCCCAGCATTTT. J is TRBJ1-5 and V is TRBV29-1; D gene unclear. CDR1 and CDR2 from the germline V gene are SQVTM and ANQGSEA. The CDR3 runs to 13 residues. Trimming took 5 bases from V and 0 from J, leaving 8 bases between them.

There are a few counts of this clonotype. The CDR3 DNA reads as TGCGCCAGCAGCCAAATAGCGGGGACGTACACAGATACGCAGTATTTT. Its protein product is CASSQIAGTYTDTQYF. The rearrangement uses TRBV4-1 and TRBJ2-3, with 8 bases lining up with TRBD2. Germline loops: CDR1 MGHRA, CDR2 YSYEKL. Trimming took 2 bases from V and 2 from J; bases not matched to a gene: 6. CDR3 size: 16 residues.

This clonotype appeared a few times. This rearrangement joins TRBV10-3 to TRBJ1-5; 8 nucleotides agree with TRBD1. V dropped 9 bases and J dropped 3; count of bases not matched to a gene: 1. The CDR3 has 12 amino acids. CDR1 and CDR2 (germline): ENHRY, SYGVKD. CDR3 protein: CAMGQANQPQHF. In DNA, the CDR3 is TGTGCCATGGGACAGGCCAATCAGCCCCAGCATTTT.

CDR3 sequence reads: CASLLPGANVLTF. The CDR3 DNA sequence: TGTGCCAGCCTCCTTCCCGGGGCCAACGTCCTGACTTTC. The chain employs TRBV5-5 and TRBJ2-6; the D is unclear. CDR1 and CDR2 (germline): SGHKS, YYEKEE (reference sequence). V lost 7 bases to trimming and J lost 4 bases, with 9 bases between them. CDR3 length equals 13 residues.

V is TRBV6-6 and J is TRBJ1-2; D is ambiguous. The CDR3 has 10 amino acids. Germline lookup yields CDR1 MNHNY and CDR2 SVGAGI (reference sequence). V was shortened by 7 bases and J by 11 bases, with 11 bases between the two germline ends. Here the CDR3 DNA reads TGTGCCAGCAACCTCGCGAGGTACACCTTC. Encoded protein: CASNLARYTF.

The chain has TRBV5-1 and TRBJ1-1; D remains ambiguous. Deletions cut 5 bases from V and 5 bases from J, with 13 bases between. The germline CDR1 and CDR2 sequences are SGHRS and YFSETQ. The CDR3 runs to 13 residues. The CDR3 reads CASSLNTATEAFF. The CDR3 DNA follows: TGCGCCAGCAGTCTCAATACGGCGACTGAAGCTTTCTTT. Full variable domain (remainder filled in from reference TRBV5-1 and TRBJ1-1): KAGVTQTPRYLIKTRGQQVTLSCSPISGHRSVSWYQQTPGQGLQFLFEYFSETQRNKGNFPGRFSGRQFSNSRSEMNVSTLELGDSALYLCASSLNTATEAFFGQGTRLTVV.

The sample holds a few counts of this clonotype. CDR3 in amino acids: CASSYANPQGGELFF. In nucleotides, the CDR3 is TGTGCCAGCAGTTACGCGAACCCCCAAGGCGGGGAGCTGTTTTTT. The chain couples TRBV6-6 to TRBJ2-2; no clear D. Germline V gene data show CDR1 as MNHNY and CDR2 as SVGAGI (reference sequence). The germline V and J ends were trimmed by 2 bases and 7 bases, with 14 bases remaining between them. The CDR3 sequence is 15 residues long.

Only a few counts were recorded for this clonotype. V and J are TRBV4-3 and TRBJ2-7; TRBD1 aligns across 8 bases. V lost 3 bases and J lost 7; bases outside the gene matches: 14. Germline V gives CDR1 LGHNA, CDR2 YSLEER. The CDR3 runs 16 residues. The CDR3 DNA reads as TGCGCCAGCAGCCAGAGGCACAGGGGGTCGGGACGGGAGCAGTACTTC. Protein product: CASSQRHRGSGREQYF.

The chain joins TRBV4-2 to TRBJ1-1, with 7 bases lining up with TRBD1. Germline V gene lookup returns CDR1 LGHNA and CDR2 YNFKEQ. This CDR3 is 14 amino acids long. Germline trimming cut 4 bases from V and 7 bases from J; bases unmatched to any gene: 9. The CDR3 coding sequence is TGTGCCAGCAGCCCAACAGGGGTCGAGTATGAAGCTTTCTTT. Encoded protein: CASSPTGVEYEAFF.

This clonotype has only a few counts. V and J are TRBV29-1 and TRBJ2-7, with TRBD1 matching 9 bases. From germline, CDR1 is SQVTM and CDR2 ANQGSEA. J was trimmed by 4 bases and V by 2 bases; bases with no gene match: 6. The CDR3 is 14 amino acids. CDR3 coding DNA: TGCAGCGTTGAAATGGGGACAGGGAGTTACGAGCAGTACTTC. Amino acids: CSVEMGTGSYEQYF.

V gene TRBV5-1 combines with J gene TRBJ1-2; D is uncertain. CDR1 is SGHRS and CDR2 is YFSETQ in the germline V gene. V lost 4 bases and J lost 8, with 21 bases in between. The CDR3 totals 15 residues. The CDR3 loop is CASSPGEAPSNGYTF. For the CDR3, the DNA is TGCGCCAGCAGCCCTGGGGAGGCACCGTCGAACGGCTACACCTTC.

CDR3 sequence: CASRPGLPGTEAFF. The CDR3 region has the DNA TGTGCCAGCAGGCCGGGACTCCCGGGCACTGAAGCTTTCTTT. The chain carries TRBV12-3 or TRBV12-4 and TRBJ1-1; a possible D gene is TRBD1 (5 bases). This CDR3 contains 14 residues. Trimming cost V 6 bases and J 4 bases, with 15 bases left between them.

The chain employs TRBV10-3 and TRBJ2-3; D uncertain. V lost 6 bases and J lost 6, with 16 bases in between. Germline V gene data show CDR1 as ENHRY and CDR2 as SYGVKD. There are 14 residues in the CDR3. The CDR3 bases are TGTGCCATCAGGGGAACCACCTCGGGCGATACGCAGTATTTT. This translates into CAIRGTTSGDTQYF.

The J gene is TRBJ2-1, the V gene TRBV27; 15 nucleotides align to TRBD2. CDR3 length equals 15 residues. Germline CDR1 reads MNHEY; CDR2 reads SMNVEV (reference sequence). V lost 4 bases, J lost 7 bases, and 2 bases stayed unmatched. CDR3 coding DNA: TGTGCCAGCAGTTGGACTAGCGGGGGGGCTAATGAGCAGTTCTTC. This encodes CASSWTSGGANEQFF.

This clonotype was seen a single time. The CDR3 DNA reads as TGTGCCAGCAGCTTATCGACTGATCAGCCCCAGCATTTT. Translated, it gives CASSLSTDQPQHF. This chain connects TRBV7-2 to TRBJ1-5, with D unresolved. There are 13 residues in the CDR3. V lost 2 bases and J lost 5, with 7 bases in between. CDR1 SGHTA and CDR2 FQGNSA come from the germline V gene.